This T cell receptor (beta chain) comes out of a study of type 1 regulatory T cells. Study-level background: This in vitro CD4 product, T-allo10, is enriched for Tr1 cells and alloantigen-specific.

The CDR3 totals 14 residues. Trimming stripped 1 base from V and 4 bases from J, with 11 bases between. CDR1 and CDR2 from the germline V gene are SEHNR and FQNEAQ (reference sequence). The sample holds a few counts of this clonotype. TCRdb reprocessed the reads with MiXCR, giving one entry per CDR3 protein. The sample contains about 97,000 distinct CDR3 sequences, 31% of which appear only once. The sample consisted of CD4+ T cells, either the whole sample or a sorted fraction (not recorded which). V usage is TRBV7-9 and J usage is TRBJ2-7, with D unresolved. The clonotype originates from a human donor in good health. CDR3 in amino acids: CASSLVGIVYEQYF. CDR3 nucleotide sequence: TGTGCCAGCAGCTTAGTGGGGATTGTATACGAGCAGTACTTC.